Described below is a single T cell receptor beta chain sequence and its context. There is no known antigen for this receptor. There are no base qualities to consult, and no much larger clone falls within one base. The Qiagen DNeasy kit was used to extract genomic DNA from unsorted PBMCs and from the negatively selected CD4+ and CD8+ fractions. TCR beta CDR3 regions were subjected to amplification by immunoSEQ multiplex PCR with primers that anneal to V and J segments. A synthetic immune receptor repertoire was used to minimize amplification bias, and remaining bias was computationally removed after sequencing. In the original analysis: Custom Python scripts were used to quantify repertoire diversity as the Shannon entropy index. The unsorted, CD4+ and CD8+ repertoires were each analyzed separately, with the exception of combined analyses, where CD4+ and CD8+ sequences were merged in silico. Clonal expansion was defined as at least a 2-fold frequency increase after treatment relative to C1D1, with a pseudocount of 0.5 for undetected baseline clones. Singleton clones were defined as clones with 0 or 1 copy at C1D1, and non-singleton clones were defined as clones with 2 or more copies. Clones expanded in unsorted samples were assigned a CD4+, CD8+ or unknown annotation through matching of protein sequences in sorted samples from the same patient. Diversity changes from C1D1 to C4D1 were tested in paired samples using Wilcoxon tests. This immuneACCESS table, as held by TCRdb, lists in-frame sequences with V and J called but not all clones. Of the missing ones, under half trace to an unresolved V gene in checked studies; the others have no known cause. V, J and clone size are taken as reported in that table, and D and trimming were inferred from the DNA itself. In all, the sample holds 20,000 to 25,000 clones, and over 75% of those were seen once. The ten largest clones add up to 2.5% to 3.5% of the sample.

This specimen's time point label, per the study, means: cycle 4 day 1 (C4D1), after more than five weeks of nivolumab. Every trial patient had relapsed after autologous stem cell transplantation, and cohorts A, B and C differed in prior brentuximab vedotin exposure. Using a Miltenyi CD4+ T cell isolation kit, CD4+ T cells were purified from thawed PBMCs through magnetic negative selection. A total of fewer than 70 patients with relapsed/refractory classical Hodgkin lymphoma made up the trial cohort, and each patient's best overall response was complete response, partial response or progressive disease. In the multi-cohort phase II CheckMate 205 trial, trial patients received single-agent nivolumab. An independent review committee assessed best overall response using the 2007 International Working Group response criteria. PBMCs from the trial were collected at three points: immediately before nivolumab initiation (C1D1), and during therapy at cycle 2 day 1 and cycle 4 day 1. Peripheral blood was collected in 8 mL Vacutainer Cell Preparation Tubes, from which PBMCs were isolated by centrifugation and then cryopreserved. Purified CD4+ and CD8+ fractions were prepared only for cases in which an additional PBMC sample was available. Magnetically labelled cells were depleted on LS columns in a quadroMACS separator, and the flow-through was collected as the purified fraction.

This record comes from a study of PD-1 blockade in classical Hodgkin lymphoma (dated by TCRdb to 2019 to 2021). Regarding the complete study: Nivolumab dosing was 3 mg/kg intravenously every 2 weeks, continuing until either disease progression or unacceptable toxicity. The study used CyTOF and TCR beta sequencing to define a peripheral blood immune signature of response to PD-1 blockade in classical Hodgkin lymphoma.

The germline V gene (reference sequence) provides CDR1 SEHNR and CDR2 FQNEAQ. Including cysteine and phenylalanine, the CDR3 has 17 amino acids. This entry keeps only the CDR3 DNA: 51 bases, framed from base 1. V and J are trimmed by 1 base and 3 bases, and the gene matches miss 10 bases of the junction. Results the study describes overall, beyond this receptor: Diversity was lower in patients who began nivolumab less than 1 year after ASCT, so these patients were left out of later analyses to avoid confounding by immune reconstitution. CD4+ but not CD8+ TCR diversity rose significantly by C4D1 (p=0.0027 vs p=0.16), most apparent in complete responders (p=0.02). Baseline TCR diversity was reported as lower in newly diagnosed patients than in healthy donors, and lower still in relapsed/refractory patients. The study was restricted to a single clinical trial cohort, and the causes of repertoire differences, possibly disease activity or prior therapy, were left undefined. Baseline diversity similar to that of newly diagnosed patients was observed in trial patients achieving complete response, whereas significantly lower diversity was observed in partial responders and progressors.

Here the chain combines TRBV7-9 and TRBJ1-1; 8 of the junction bases match TRBD1. The receptor was derived from a human donor with classical Hodgkin lymphoma. Here the sequenced sample was CD4+ T cells from blood, taken before the fourth cycle of nivolumab. Here the CDR3 is given as CASSLGQGARLDTEAFF. At the DNA level, the sequence is TGTGCCAGCAGCTTAGGGCAGGGGGCGCGTCTGGACACTGAAGCTTTCTTT. The reference TRBV7-9 and TRBJ1-1 proteins fill in what lies around the CDR3, so the full variable domain reads DTGVSQNPRHKITKRGQNVTFRCDPISEHNRLYWYRQTLGQGPEFLTYFQNEAQLEKSRLLSDRFSAERPKGSFSTLEIQRTEQGDSAMYLCASSLGQGARLDTEAFFGQGTRLTVV.